These 23 T cell receptor beta chains came from one sample sequenced in a study of Tregs in tolerant kidney transplant recipients. Antigens for these TCRs are unknown. This table comes from immunoSEQ multiplex PCR, and its TCRdb copy is limited to in-frame clones, with some not included. The sample has 25,000 to 35,000 clones; about 79% are singletons. Sequenced sample: Tregs from blood cultured with allogeneic cells. The receptors originated from a human donor in good health.

This sequence joins TRBV7-2 and TRBJ2-3, with D unresolved. Germline CDR1 is SGHTA and CDR2 is FQGNSA. The V gene lost 2 bases and the J gene lost 2 bases, with 8 bases spanning the gap. The CDR3 length is 14 residues. The CDR3 DNA follows: TGTGCCAGCAGCTTATCACGGGCCACAGATACGCAGTATTTT. This sequence encodes CASSLSRATDTQYF. Combining the CDR3 with reference TRBV7-2 and TRBJ2-3 gives the whole variable domain GAGVSQSPSNKVTEKGKDVELRCDPISGHTALYWYRQSLGQGLEFLIYFQGNSAPDKSGLPSDRFSAERTGGSVSTLTIQRTQQEDSAVYLCASSLSRATDTQYFGPGTRLTVL.

V and J are TRBV2 and TRBJ2-7, with D possibly being TRBD1 (6 bases). Per germline, CDR1 SNHLY and CDR2 FYNNEI. The CDR3 extends over 15 amino acids. Trimming stripped 3 bases from V and 8 bases from J, with 20 bases between. The CDR3 here is CASSEGPWQGYKQYF. The DNA for the CDR3 is TGTGCCAGCAGTGAGGGCCCTTGGCAGGGGTATAAGCAGTACTTC. The full variable domain, rest sourced from reference TRBV2 and TRBJ2-7, is EPEVTQTPSHQVTQMGQEVILRCVPISNHLYFYWYRQILGQKVEFLVSFYNNEISEKSEIFDDQFSVERPDGSNFTLKIRSTKLEDSAMYFCASSEGPWQGYKQYFGPGTRLTVT.

The genes are TRBV29-1 and TRBJ2-1; 7 bases match TRBD1. The CDR3 extends over 13 amino acids. Per the germline V gene, CDR1 is SQVTM and CDR2 is ANQGSEA. With V trimmed by 7 bases and J by 2 bases, 5 bases remained unmatched. This CDR3 is CSARGRTYNEQFF. The CDR3 DNA is TGCAGCGCAAGGGGGCGAACCTACAATGAGCAGTTCTTC.

This clone was detected a few times. V gene TRBV4-1 combines with J gene TRBJ1-2; D unresolved. Trimming took 1 base from V and 0 from J, leaving 6 bases between them. CDR1 and CDR2 from the germline V gene are MGHRA and YSYEKL. The length of the CDR3 is 14 residues. CDR3 bases: TGCGCCAGCAGCCAAGTAGGAGCTAACTATGGCTACACCTTC. Protein product: CASSQVGANYGYTF.

The chain couples TRBV5-6 to TRBJ1-3; D remains unclear. Trimming left V 0 bases short and J 4 bases short, with 8 bases between. Germline V gives CDR1 SGHDT, CDR2 YYEEEE. CDR3 size: 14 residues. The CDR3 loop is CASSLEGRGNTIYF. The CDR3 coding sequence is TGTGCCAGCAGCTTGGAGGGCAGGGGAAACACCATATATTTT.

The chain is built from TRBV6-5 and TRBJ2-3; D remains ambiguous. V was shortened by 6 bases and J by 6 bases, with 13 bases between the two germline ends. This CDR3 spans 13 amino acids. Germline assignment: CDR1 MNHEY and CDR2 SVGAGI. This chain's CDR3 is CASSHRVADTQYF. The DNA of the CDR3 is TGTGCCAGCAGCCACCGGGTGGCGGATACGCAGTATTTT.

The chain recombines TRBV25-1 with TRBJ1-6; 9 bases line up with TRBD1. CDR1 is MGHDK and CDR2 is SYGVNS in the germline V gene. CDR3 length: 16 amino acids. Trimming took 6 bases from V and 9 from J; bases not matched to a gene: 12. CDR3 sequence (DNA): TGTGCCAGCAGCTTACCCGGGACAGGGCCGGGTTCACCCCTCCACTTT. It is translated as CASSLPGTGPGSPLHF.

The V call is TRBV7-9, the J call TRBJ1-5; 10 bases map to TRBD1. The CDR3 is made up of 15 amino acids. J lost 5 bases, V lost 4 bases, and 5 bases had no gene match. Germline assignment: CDR1 SEHNR and CDR2 FQNEAQ (reference sequence). The CDR3: CASSSSTGGHQPQHF. In DNA form, the CDR3 reads TGTGCCAGCAGCTCCTCGACAGGGGGCCATCAGCCCCAGCATTTT.

V and J are TRBV19 and TRBJ2-5; no firm D call. Between the trimmed V and J ends, which lost 5 bases and 4 bases, there was a span of 11 bases. Per the germline V gene, CDR1 is LNHDA and CDR2 is SQIVND (reference sequence). This CDR3 spans 13 amino acids. CDR3 protein: CASSSGWGETQYF. CDR3 sequence (DNA): TGTGCCAGTAGTTCGGGCTGGGGAGAGACCCAGTACTTC.

This clone was observed once. The rearrangement joins TRBV5-1 to TRBJ2-2; 7 bases are shared with TRBD2. Germline lookup yields CDR1 SGHRS and CDR2 YFSETQ. The CDR3 covers 15 residues. V dropped 0 bases and J dropped 4; count of bases not matched to a gene: 3. Here the CDR3 reads CASSLVAGVTGELFF. The CDR3 nucleotides are TGCGCCAGCAGCTTGGTAGCGGGTGTCACCGGGGAGCTGTTTTTT.

V is TRBV5-1 and J is TRBJ1-2, with a weak D call TRBD1 (5 bases). In germline, CDR1 is SGHRS, CDR2 YFSETQ. The CDR3 consists of 13 residues. The V gene lost 8 bases and the J gene lost 1 base, with 12 bases spanning the gap. In nucleotides, the CDR3 is TGCGCCAGTACCGACAGCCTTAACTATGGCTACACCTTC. Protein sequence: CASTDSLNYGYTF. Together with reference TRBV5-1 and TRBJ1-2, the CDR3 gives the full variable domain: KAGVTQTPRYLIKTRGQQVTLSCSPISGHRSVSWYQQTPGQGLQFLFEYFSETQRNKGNFPGRFSGRQFSNSRSEMNVSTLELGDSALYLCASTDSLNYGYTFGSGTRLTVV.

The chain couples TRBV6-5 to TRBJ1-2; 9 bases line up with TRBD1. J lost 6 bases, V lost 0 bases, and 8 bases had no gene match. CDR1 is MNHEY, CDR2 SVGAGI, per germline. The length of the CDR3 is 16 residues. The CDR3 spells CASSYSGQGRANGYTF. The CDR3 bases are TGTGCCAGCAGTTACTCGGGACAGGGACGGGCTAATGGCTACACCTTC.

This clone showed up just once. V is TRBV6-4 and J is TRBJ1-2; D remains unclear. CDR3 size: 14 residues. Germline V gene sequence: CDR1 MRHNA, CDR2 SNTAGT. The V end was cut by 6 bases, the J end by 7 bases, with 18 bases between. CDR3: CASSRDFNYPGYTF. The CDR3 coding sequence is TGTGCCAGCAGCCGAGACTTTAACTATCCTGGCTACACCTTC.

The gene calls are TRBV12-5 and TRBJ2-2; D could derive from TRBD1 or TRBD2 (6 bases each). This CDR3 has 15 residues. Germline CDR1 reads LGHNT; CDR2 reads FRNRAP. The V end was cut by 2 bases, the J end by 4 bases, with 11 bases between. CDR3 sequence: CASGLLPGATGELFF. CDR3 coding DNA: TGTGCTAGTGGTTTGCTTCCGGGGGCCACCGGGGAGCTGTTTTTT.

This CDR3 is CASSLIGQANSPLHF. CDR3 nucleotides: TGTGCCAGCAGCTTAATAGGACAGGCGAATTCACCCCTCCACTTT. The rearrangement links TRBV7-3 to TRBJ1-6; the match to TRBD1 covers 7 bases. This CDR3 spans 15 amino acids. Germline lookup yields CDR1 SGHTA and CDR2 FQGTGA. V lost 1 base, J lost 7 bases, and 4 bases stayed unmatched.

V and J are TRBV6-4 and TRBJ2-3; maybe TRBD2 (6 bases). The CDR3 is 16 residues long. Germline-derived CDR1 and CDR2 are MRHNA and SNTAGT. Trimming took 6 bases from V and 2 from J, leaving 18 bases between them. CDR3 sequence: CASSRLSGAATDTQYF. The CDR3 DNA sequence: TGTGCCAGCAGCCGCCTTTCGGGAGCGGCCACAGATACGCAGTATTTT.

The chain recombines TRBV28 with TRBJ1-5, with a possible D match to TRBD1 (5 bases). The CDR3 is made up of 14 amino acids. Germline CDR1 is MDHEN and CDR2 is SYDVKM. Trimming pared 3 bases from V and 6 bases from J, leaving 12 bases between. Here the CDR3 DNA reads TGTGCCAGCAGTTTCTGGGGGTTGGTTCAGCCCCAGCATTTT. Translation gives CASSFWGLVQPQHF.

This rearrangement joins TRBV5-1 to TRBJ1-1; D may be TRBD1 (5 bases). V was shortened by 0 bases and J by 3 bases, with 9 bases between the two germline ends. Germline loops: CDR1 SGHRS, CDR2 YFSETQ. The length of the CDR3 is 14 residues. The DNA of the CDR3 is TGCGCCAGCAGCTTGGTAGGGGTGGACACTGAAGCTTTCTTT. This codes for CASSLVGVDTEAFF.

The chain couples TRBV9 to TRBJ2-1; D gene ambiguous. The CDR3 is 16 amino acids. Germline V gene data show CDR1 as SGDLS and CDR2 as YYNGEE. V was clipped by 4 bases and J by 7 bases, with 21 bases between them. In nucleotides, the CDR3 is TGTGCCAGCAGCCCCCTTGGGATGGAAGGTCTAAATGAGCAGTTCTTC. Its protein product is CASSPLGMEGLNEQFF.

This clone was seen more than once but under ten times. The genes are TRBV7-3 and TRBJ2-7; weak D call: TRBD2 (6 bases). The germline CDR1 and CDR2 sequences are SGHTA and FQGTGA. Trimming stripped 5 bases from V and 4 bases from J, with 12 bases between. The CDR3 loop spans 13 amino acids. This CDR3 is CASSNRRVYEQYF. The CDR3 DNA reads as TGTGCCAGCAGCAATAGGAGGGTATACGAGCAGTACTTC.

The chain recombines TRBV9 with TRBJ2-3; D remains unclear. V gave up 0 bases and J gave up 0 bases, with 20 bases separating them. The CDR3 runs 19 residues. Germline V CDR1 and CDR2: SGDLS, YYNGEE. CDR3 in DNA: TGTGCCAGCAGCGTAGCTTCCGGTTCTGAGCGAATTAGCACAGATACGCAGTATTTT. Translation: CASSVASGSERISTDTQYF.

This clone has a single count. The rearrangement links TRBV28 to TRBJ1-3, with 10 nucleotides matching TRBD1. Per germline, CDR1 MDHEN and CDR2 SYDVKM. This CDR3 region has 15 residues. The trim removed 3 bases at V and 9 bases at J, leaving 8 bases unmatched. The CDR3 DNA follows: TGTGCCAGCAGTTTTGGGACAGGGGCCGGCGGCACCATATATTTT. Its translation is CASSFGTGAGGTIYF.

This chain uses TRBV15 with TRBJ2-3; 11 bases are a match to TRBD1. After removal of 4 bases from V and 5 bases from J, the junction contained 5 bases not matched to a gene. The CDR3 is made up of 15 amino acids. Germline CDR1 reads LNHNV; CDR2 reads YYDKDF (reference sequence). CDR3 nucleotide sequence: TGTGCCACCAGCACCTGGACAGGGGGCAGAGATACGCAGTATTTT. Translated: CATSTWTGGRDTQYF.